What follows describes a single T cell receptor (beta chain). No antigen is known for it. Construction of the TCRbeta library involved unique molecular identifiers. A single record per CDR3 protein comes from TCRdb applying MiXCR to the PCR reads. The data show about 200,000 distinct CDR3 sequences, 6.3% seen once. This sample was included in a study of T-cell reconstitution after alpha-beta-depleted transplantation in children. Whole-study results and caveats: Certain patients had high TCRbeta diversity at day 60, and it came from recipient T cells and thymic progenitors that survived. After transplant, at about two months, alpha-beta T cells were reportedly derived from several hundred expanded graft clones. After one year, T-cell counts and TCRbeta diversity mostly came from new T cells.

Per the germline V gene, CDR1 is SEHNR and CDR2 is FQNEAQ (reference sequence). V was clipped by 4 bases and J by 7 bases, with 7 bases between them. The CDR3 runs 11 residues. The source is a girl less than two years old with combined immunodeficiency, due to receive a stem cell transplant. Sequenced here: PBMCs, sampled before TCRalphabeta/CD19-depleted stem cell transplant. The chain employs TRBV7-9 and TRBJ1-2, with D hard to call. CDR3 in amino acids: CASSSSGGYTF. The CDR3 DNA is TGTGCCAGCAGCTCGTCGGGTGGCTACACCTTC.